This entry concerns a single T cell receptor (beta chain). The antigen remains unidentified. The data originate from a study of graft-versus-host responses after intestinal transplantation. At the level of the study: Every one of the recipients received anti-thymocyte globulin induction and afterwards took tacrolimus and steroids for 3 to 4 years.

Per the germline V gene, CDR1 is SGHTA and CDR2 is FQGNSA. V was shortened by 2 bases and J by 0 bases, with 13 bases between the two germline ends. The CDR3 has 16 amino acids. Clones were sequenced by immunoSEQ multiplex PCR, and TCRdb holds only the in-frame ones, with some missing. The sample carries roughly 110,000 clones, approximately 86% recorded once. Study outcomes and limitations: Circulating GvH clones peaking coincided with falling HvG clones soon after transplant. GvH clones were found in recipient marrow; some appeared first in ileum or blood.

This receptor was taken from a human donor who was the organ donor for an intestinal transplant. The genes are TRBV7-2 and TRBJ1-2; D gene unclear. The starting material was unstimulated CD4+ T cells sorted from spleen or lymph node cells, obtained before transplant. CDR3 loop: CASSLRTPAANYGYTF. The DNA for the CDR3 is TGTGCCAGCAGCTTACGGACGCCGGCCGCTAACTATGGCTACACCTTC.